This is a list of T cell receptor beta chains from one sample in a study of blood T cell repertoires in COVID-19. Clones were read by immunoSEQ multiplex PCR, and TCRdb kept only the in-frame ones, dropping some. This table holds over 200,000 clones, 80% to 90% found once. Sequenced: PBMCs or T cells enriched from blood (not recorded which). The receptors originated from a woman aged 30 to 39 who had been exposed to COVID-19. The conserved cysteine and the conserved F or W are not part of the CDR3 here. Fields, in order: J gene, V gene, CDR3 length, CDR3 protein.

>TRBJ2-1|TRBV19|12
ASNGLAGYNEQF
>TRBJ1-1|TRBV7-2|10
ASSLALRDAF
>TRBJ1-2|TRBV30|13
AWSGDFQRDYGYT
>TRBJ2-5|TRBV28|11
ASSPPAGETQY
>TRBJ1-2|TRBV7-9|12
ASSLEWEHYGYT
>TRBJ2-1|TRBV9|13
ASSPGLLSYNEQF
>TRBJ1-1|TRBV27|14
ASSPQGVAVNTEAF
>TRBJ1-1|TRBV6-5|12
ASKPAGGWGEAF
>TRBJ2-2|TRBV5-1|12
ASSSDKNTGELF
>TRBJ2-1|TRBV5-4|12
ASSGLAEYNEQF
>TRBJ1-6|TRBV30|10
ARGAVGSPLH
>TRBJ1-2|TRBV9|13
ASSVAGTGGDGYT
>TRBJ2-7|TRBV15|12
ATSRGMTDYEQY
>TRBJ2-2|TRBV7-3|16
ASSSPGLASKVTGELF
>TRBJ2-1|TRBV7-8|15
ASSSTPAGSSYNEQF
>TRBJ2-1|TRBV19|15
ASSIGGLAGGIGEQF
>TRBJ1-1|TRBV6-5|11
ASSYSGHTEAF
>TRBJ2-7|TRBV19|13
ASSYGTSGSYEQY
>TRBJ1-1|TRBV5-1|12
ASKSAGLNTEAF
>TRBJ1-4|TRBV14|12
ASSRRTGHEKLF
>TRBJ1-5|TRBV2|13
ASSVQGISNQPQH
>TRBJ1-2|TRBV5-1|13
ASSGGQGAAVGYT
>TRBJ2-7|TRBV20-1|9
SAQLSYEQY
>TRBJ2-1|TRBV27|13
ASSFLAGARNEQF
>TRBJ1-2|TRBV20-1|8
SALADGYT
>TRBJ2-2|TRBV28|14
ASSRGAGASTGELF
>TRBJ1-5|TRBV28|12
ASSLVESWQPQH
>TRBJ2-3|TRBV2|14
ASSSILAGGTDTQY
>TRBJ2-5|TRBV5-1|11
ASSLQGTETQY